Shown below are 24 T cell receptor beta chains from a single sample sequenced in a study of cytomegalovirus exposure and HLA in healthy donors. Vbeta (60) and Jbeta (13) primers were used in the PCR. Measured with immunoSEQ multiplex PCR; TCRdb has only the in-frame clones, and not every one. The data contain about 130,000 clones, 76% of them singletons. What was sequenced was PBMCs. The receptors shown here come from a man aged 35 to 55 in good health and CMV-seronegative.

The chain employs TRBV9 and TRBJ1-1; 8 positions match TRBD1. The V gene's germline CDR1 is SGDLS and CDR2 YYNGEE. This CDR3 contains 15 residues. Germline trimming cut 4 bases from V and 3 bases from J; bases unmatched to any gene: 8. CDR3 nucleotides: TGTGCCAGCAGCCTCCGGACAGGGTTGGACACTGAAGCTTTCTTT. As protein: CASSLRTGLDTEAFF.

This clone was detected only a few times. The V call is TRBV18, the J call TRBJ1-1, with 7 bases that match TRBD1. The CDR3 is 12 residues long. Germline V gives CDR1 KGHSH, CDR2 LQKENI. The junction had 5 bases not matched to a gene; V was cut back by 5 bases and J by 8 bases. CDR3 amino acids: CASSSGQTEAFF. The DNA of the CDR3 is TGTGCCAGCTCATCGGGACAGACCGAAGCTTTCTTT.

The J gene is TRBJ1-1, the V gene TRBV27; no reliable D call. Germline V gene data show CDR1 as MNHEY and CDR2 as SMNVEV (reference sequence). V lost 3 bases and J lost 6, with 11 bases in between. The CDR3 extends over 13 amino acids. Here the CDR3 DNA reads TGTGCCAGCAGTTTGGGCAGCTGGTCTGAAGCTTTCTTT. Translated: CASSLGSWSEAFF.

The rearrangement uses TRBV2 and TRBJ1-1, with D perhaps TRBD1 (5 bases). The CDR3 is made up of 13 amino acids. The ends were cut back, 4 bases at V and 7 bases at J, with 13 bases in the middle. The germline V gene encodes CDR1 SNHLY and CDR2 FYNNEI. CDR3 bases: TGTGCCAGCAGTGCCAGGGAATTTGGTGAAGCTTTCTTT. This encodes CASSAREFGEAFF.

The count of this clone is one. The chain joins TRBV28 to TRBJ2-7; D is possibly TRBD1 (6 bases). This CDR3 contains 12 residues. Germline V gene data show CDR1 as MDHEN and CDR2 as SYDVKM. V lost 10 bases to trimming and J lost 3 bases, with 13 bases between them. The CDR3 bases are TGTGCCACCGATCAACAGGGCTACGAGCAGTACTTC. Protein product: CATDQQGYEQYF.

This clone was observed once. The chain links TRBV7-2 to TRBJ2-5; TRBD2 is a possible D gene (5 bases). The CDR3 sequence is 13 residues long. Trimming shortened V by 5 bases and J by 5 bases, and 12 bases separated the two germline ends. Germline CDR1 reads SGHTA; CDR2 reads FQGNSA. CDR3 bases: TGTGCCAGCAGCCTCGGGGAGACGGAGACCCAGTACTTC. Its translation: CASSLGETETQYF.

This chain connects TRBV27 to TRBJ2-1; D gene ambiguous. This CDR3 spans 15 amino acids. Germline CDR1 is MNHEY and CDR2 is SMNVEV (reference sequence). V lost 6 bases and J lost 0, with 12 bases in between. For the CDR3, the DNA is TGTGCCAGCAGCCCTTTGGGCAGCTCCTACAATGAGCAGTTCTTC. Its protein product is CASSPLGSSYNEQFF.

The rearrangement links TRBV27 to TRBJ2-1; D not resolved. Trimming left V 1 base short and J 0 bases short, with 10 bases between. Per the germline V gene, CDR1 is MNHEY and CDR2 is SMNVEV (reference sequence). CDR3 length: 16 amino acids. The CDR3 coding sequence is TGTGCCAGCAGTTTATTGCCGCCCAGCTCCTACAATGAGCAGTTCTTC. Translating it yields CASSLLPPSSYNEQFF.

This clone has only a few counts. The gene calls are TRBV14 and TRBJ2-3; 9 nucleotides agree with TRBD2. Germline lookup yields CDR1 SGHDN and CDR2 FVKESK. CDR3 length: 15 residues. V shed 1 base and J 4 bases; nucleotides not matched to a gene: 3. CDR3 amino acids: CASSQVVAGADTQYF. The CDR3 DNA reads as TGTGCCAGCAGCCAAGTTGTAGCGGGAGCAGATACGCAGTATTTT.

This sequence joins TRBV6-5 and TRBJ1-2; D call uncertain. V lost 6 bases and J lost 4, with 15 bases in between. The CDR3 covers 14 residues. Germline values: CDR1 MNHEY, CDR2 SVGAGI. The CDR3 loop reads CASRYVGGSYGYTF. The CDR3 bases are TGTGCCAGCAGGTATGTTGGAGGGTCCTATGGCTACACCTTC.

V gene TRBV9 combines with J gene TRBJ1-1; 7 positions match TRBD1. This CDR3 is 15 amino acids long. Germline assignment: CDR1 SGDLS and CDR2 YYNGEE. The ends lost 4 bases at V and 1 base at J; junction bases unmatched: 7. CDR3 bases: TGTGCCAGCAGCCGTACAGGGGACCCGAACACTGAAGCTTTCTTT. This codes for CASSRTGDPNTEAFF.

V usage is TRBV10-1 and J usage is TRBJ2-7; D is ambiguous. This CDR3 is built from 10 residues. The V gene lost 6 bases and the J gene lost 5 bases, with 5 bases spanning the gap. Germline CDR1 is WNHNN and CDR2 is SYGVQD (reference sequence). The CDR3 nucleotides read TGCGCCAGCAGGAGAGACGAGCAGTACTTC. This gives the protein CASRRDEQYF.

V usage is TRBV7-6 and J usage is TRBJ2-7; 7 bases line up with TRBD1. The germline V gene encodes CDR1 SGHVS and CDR2 FNYEAQ. Trimming at V came to 1 base and at J to 3 bases, leaving 15 bases not matched to a gene. This CDR3 has 18 residues. The CDR3 DNA is TGTGCCAGCAGCTTAGGTGCTCTTATTTGGGGACAGAGCTACGAGCAGTACTTC. Its protein is CASSLGALIWGQSYEQYF.

With respect to this clone: Other DNA sequences in this specimen translate into the identical CDR3. This chain uses TRBV5-1 with TRBJ2-7; 10 positions match TRBD1. The J segment lost 1 base and the V segment lost 4 bases, leaving 5 bases of the junction unmatched. Germline assignment: CDR1 SGHRS and CDR2 YFSETQ. The CDR3 consists of 15 residues. CDR3 in DNA: TGCGCCAGCAGCCTGGGACAGGGGACGTCCTACGAGCAGTACTTC. Amino acids: CASSLGQGTSYEQYF.

This chain uses TRBV4-3 with TRBJ1-2; no clear D gene. CDR1 is LGHNA, CDR2 YSLEER, per germline. The CDR3 length is 16 residues. The V gene lost 0 bases and the J gene lost 4 bases, with 15 bases spanning the gap. The CDR3 sequence: CASSQEGRKASYGYTF. The CDR3 DNA reads TGCGCCAGCAGCCAAGAGGGGAGGAAGGCCAGCTATGGCTACACCTTC.

This chain joins TRBV25-1 and TRBJ2-5, with a possible D match to TRBD2 (7 bases). The V gene lost 1 base and the J gene lost 7 bases, with 16 bases spanning the gap. CDR3 length equals 15 residues. The germline V gene encodes CDR1 MGHDK and CDR2 SYGVNS. CDR3 in amino acids: CASSEFRGAGGTQYF. The CDR3 DNA reads TGTGCCAGCAGTGAATTCCGGGGGGCGGGTGGGACCCAGTACTTC.

This chain uses TRBV6-5 with TRBJ2-7, with 9 bases that match TRBD1. Germline CDR1 reads MNHEY; CDR2 reads SVGAGI. The CDR3 is 15 amino acids. With 6 bases clipped from V and 0 bases from J, the junction kept 6 bases outside the gene matches. CDR3 nucleotides: TGTGCCAGCAGCCAGGGACAGGGAGGCTCCTACGAGCAGTACTTC. Amino acid sequence: CASSQGQGGSYEQYF.

The V call is TRBV25-1, the J call TRBJ1-2; the D is unclear. Germline V gene sequence: CDR1 MGHDK, CDR2 SYGVNS. This CDR3 region has 17 residues. V was cut by 6 bases and J by 4 bases, with 24 bases left in between. The CDR3 bases are TGTGCCAGCAGCCTCGATGGAGGGCGCGGCAGCCTCTATGGCTACACCTTC. This translates into CASSLDGGRGSLYGYTF.

This clone was seen a single time. The chain links TRBV13 to TRBJ2-7, with 11 nucleotides matching TRBD1. The trim removed 4 bases at V and 0 bases at J, leaving 5 bases unmatched. The CDR3 is 16 residues long. CDR1 PRHDT and CDR2 FYEKMQ come from the germline V gene (reference sequence). CDR3 DNA: TGTGCCAGCAGCTCGCGGACAGGGGGCACCTCCTACGAGCAGTACTTC. This encodes CASSSRTGGTSYEQYF.

V usage is TRBV28 and J usage is TRBJ2-2, with D possibly TRBD1 on 5 matching bases. Germline lookup yields CDR1 MDHEN and CDR2 SYDVKM. The CDR3 extends over 16 amino acids. Trimming removed 0 bases at V and 6 bases at J, with 14 bases between. The CDR3 DNA follows: TGTGCCAGCAGTTTATGGGCCAGGGTTAGTTCCGGGGAGCTGTTTTTT. This codes for CASSLWARVSSGELFF.

This chain uses TRBV7-9 with TRBJ1-1, with a possible D match to TRBD1 (6 bases). CDR1 and CDR2 (germline): SEHNR, FQNEAQ (reference sequence). V was shortened by 1 base and J by 4 bases, with 25 bases between the two germline ends. The CDR3 covers 19 residues. CDR3 DNA: TGTGCCAGCAGCTTAGGGTCCCTTAAAACCCCAGGGGTGGGCACTGAAGCTTTCTTT. Residues: CASSLGSLKTPGVGTEAFF.

This clone appeared once. The CDR3 region is CASSLAGGEETQYF. CDR3 nucleotide sequence: TGTGCCAGCAGCTTAGCGGGGGGGGAAGAGACCCAGTACTTC. This sequence joins TRBV7-7 and TRBJ2-5; 7 bases fit TRBD2. Germline values: CDR1 SSHAT, CDR2 FNYEAQ (reference sequence). CDR3 length equals 14 residues. Trimming took 0 bases from V and 3 from J; bases not matched to a gene: 1.

This chain connects TRBV12-5 to TRBJ2-3; D remains unclear. CDR1 and CDR2 from the germline V gene are LGHNT and FRNRAP. The V and J ends lost 3 bases and 0 bases respectively, with 4 bases between them. This CDR3 region has 13 residues. The DNA of the CDR3 is TGTGCTAGTGGTTTCTCCAGCACAGATACGCAGTATTTT. It specifies CASGFSSTDTQYF.

A few counts support this clone. The chain joins TRBV30 to TRBJ1-2; a weak D match, TRBD1 (6 bases). V lost 5 bases to trimming and J lost 8 bases, with 21 bases between them. The germline gives CDR1 GTSNPN, CDR2 SVGIG (reference sequence). The CDR3 contains 14 residues. The CDR3 is CAWAGRGGRFGYTF. The CDR3, as DNA: TGTGCCTGGGCCGGGCGCGGGGGCAGATTCGGCTACACCTTC.